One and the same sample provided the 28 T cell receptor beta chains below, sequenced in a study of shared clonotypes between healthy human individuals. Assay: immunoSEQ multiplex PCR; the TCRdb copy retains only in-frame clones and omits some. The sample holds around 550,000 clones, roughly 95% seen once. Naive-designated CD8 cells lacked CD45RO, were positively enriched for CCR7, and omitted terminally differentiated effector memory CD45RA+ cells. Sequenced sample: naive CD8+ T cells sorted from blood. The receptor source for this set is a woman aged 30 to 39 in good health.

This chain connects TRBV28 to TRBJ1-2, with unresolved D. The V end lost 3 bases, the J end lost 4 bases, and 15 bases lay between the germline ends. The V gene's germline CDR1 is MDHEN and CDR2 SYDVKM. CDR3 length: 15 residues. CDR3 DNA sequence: TGTGCCAGCAGTTTCAGTCTCGAGGGTAGCTATGGCTACACCTTC. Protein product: CASSFSLEGSYGYTF.

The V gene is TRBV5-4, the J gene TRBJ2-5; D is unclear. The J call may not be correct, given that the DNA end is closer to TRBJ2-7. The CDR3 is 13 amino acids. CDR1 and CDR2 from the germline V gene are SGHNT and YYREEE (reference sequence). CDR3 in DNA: TGTGCCAGCAGCGGGCCAGCTCTCTACGAGCAGTACTTC. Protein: CASSGPALYEQYF.

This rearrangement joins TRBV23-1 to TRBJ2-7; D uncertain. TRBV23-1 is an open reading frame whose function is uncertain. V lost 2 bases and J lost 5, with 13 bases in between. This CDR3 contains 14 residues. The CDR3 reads CASSQRARQHEQYF. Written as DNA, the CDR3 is TGCGCCAGCAGTCAACGCGCTCGACAACACGAGCAGTACTTC.

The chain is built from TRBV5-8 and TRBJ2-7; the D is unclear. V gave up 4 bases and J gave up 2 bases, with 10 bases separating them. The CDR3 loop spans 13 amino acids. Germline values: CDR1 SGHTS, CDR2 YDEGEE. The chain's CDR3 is CASSPGATYEQYF. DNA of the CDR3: TGTGCCAGCAGCCCGGGTGCCACCTACGAGCAGTACTTC.

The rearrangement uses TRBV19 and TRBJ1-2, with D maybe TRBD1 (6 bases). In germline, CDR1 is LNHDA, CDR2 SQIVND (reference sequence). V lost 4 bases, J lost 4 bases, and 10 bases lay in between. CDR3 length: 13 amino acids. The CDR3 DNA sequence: TGTGCCAGTAGTAGTACAGGGACCTATGGCTACACCTTC. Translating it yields CASSSTGTYGYTF.

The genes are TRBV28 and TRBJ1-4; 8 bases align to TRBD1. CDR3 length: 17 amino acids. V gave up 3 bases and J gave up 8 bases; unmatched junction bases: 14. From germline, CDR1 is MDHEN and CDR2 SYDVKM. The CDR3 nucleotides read TGTGCCAGCAGTTTTGGGTTCACAGGGGGGGTTGGGGAAAAACTGTTTTTT. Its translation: CASSFGFTGGVGEKLFF.

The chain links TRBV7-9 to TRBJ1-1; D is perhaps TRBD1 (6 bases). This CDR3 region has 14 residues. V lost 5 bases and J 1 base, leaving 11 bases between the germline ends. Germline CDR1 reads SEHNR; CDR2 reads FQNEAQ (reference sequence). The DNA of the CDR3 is TGTGCCAGCAGCCGGGGGGGCAGGAACACTGAAGCTTTCTTT. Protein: CASSRGGRNTEAFF. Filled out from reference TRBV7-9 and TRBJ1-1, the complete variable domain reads DTGVSQNPRHKITKRGQNVTFRCDPISEHNRLYWYRQTLGQGPEFLTYFQNEAQLEKSRLLSDRFSAERPKGSFSTLEIQRTEQGDSAMYLCASSRGGRNTEAFFGQGTRLTVV.

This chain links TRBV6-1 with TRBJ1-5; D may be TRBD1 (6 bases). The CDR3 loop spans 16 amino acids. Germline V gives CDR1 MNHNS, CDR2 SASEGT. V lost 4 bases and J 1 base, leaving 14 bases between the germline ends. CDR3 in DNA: TGTGCCAGCAGTGCCTCCGGGACAAGAAGCAATCAGCCCCAGCATTTT. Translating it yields CASSASGTRSNQPQHF.

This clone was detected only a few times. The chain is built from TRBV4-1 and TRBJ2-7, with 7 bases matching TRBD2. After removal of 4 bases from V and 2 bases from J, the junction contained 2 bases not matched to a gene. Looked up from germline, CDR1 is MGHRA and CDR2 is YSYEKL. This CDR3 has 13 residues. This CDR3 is CASSPSGTYEQYF. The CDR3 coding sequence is TGCGCCAGCAGCCCTAGCGGCACCTACGAGCAGTACTTC.

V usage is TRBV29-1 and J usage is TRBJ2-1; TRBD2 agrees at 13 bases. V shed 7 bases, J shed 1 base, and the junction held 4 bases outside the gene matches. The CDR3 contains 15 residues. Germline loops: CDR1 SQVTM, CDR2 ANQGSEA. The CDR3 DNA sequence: TGCAGCGGCCTACTAGCGGGAGGGTCCTACAATGAGCAGTTCTTC. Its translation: CSGLLAGGSYNEQFF.

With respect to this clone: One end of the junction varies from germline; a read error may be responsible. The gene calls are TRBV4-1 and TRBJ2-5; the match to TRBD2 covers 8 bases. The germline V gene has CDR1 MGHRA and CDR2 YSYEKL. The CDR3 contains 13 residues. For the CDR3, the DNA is TGCGCCAGCAGCCAAGATCAAGCGGGGGCACCCGACTTC. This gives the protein CASSQDQAGAPDF.

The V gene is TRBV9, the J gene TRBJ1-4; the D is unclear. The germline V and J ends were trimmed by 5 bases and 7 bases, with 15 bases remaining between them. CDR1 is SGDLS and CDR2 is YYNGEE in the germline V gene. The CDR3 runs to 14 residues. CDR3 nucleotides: TGTGCCAGCAGTTACGGCAGCATGGGTGAAAAACTGTTTTTT. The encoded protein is CASSYGSMGEKLFF.

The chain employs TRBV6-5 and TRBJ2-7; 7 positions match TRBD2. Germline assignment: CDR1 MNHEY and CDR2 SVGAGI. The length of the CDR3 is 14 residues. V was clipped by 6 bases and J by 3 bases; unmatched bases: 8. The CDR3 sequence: CASSYSTSVYEQYF. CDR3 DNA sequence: TGTGCCAGCAGCTATTCCACTAGCGTCTACGAGCAGTACTTC.

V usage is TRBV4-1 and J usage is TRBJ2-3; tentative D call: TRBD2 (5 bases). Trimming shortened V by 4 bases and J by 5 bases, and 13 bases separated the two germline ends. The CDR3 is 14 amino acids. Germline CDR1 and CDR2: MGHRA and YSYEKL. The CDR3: CASSLFGVGDTQYF. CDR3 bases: TGCGCCAGCAGCCTATTCGGGGTCGGAGATACGCAGTATTTT.

The CDR3 nucleotides read TGTGCCAGCAGTCGAGAACTAGCGCAAGAGCAGTACTTC. It yields the protein CASSRELAQEQYF. The V and J genes are TRBV27 and TRBJ2-7, with TRBD2 matching 7 bases. CDR1 is MNHEY, CDR2 SMNVEV, per germline (reference sequence). Unmatched junction bases numbered 8, after V lost 5 bases and J lost 7 bases. The CDR3 extends over 13 amino acids.

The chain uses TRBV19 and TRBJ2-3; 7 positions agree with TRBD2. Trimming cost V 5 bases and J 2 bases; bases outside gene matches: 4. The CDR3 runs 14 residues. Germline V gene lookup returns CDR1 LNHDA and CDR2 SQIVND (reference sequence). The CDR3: CASSPLANTDTQYF. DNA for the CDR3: TGTGCCAGTAGTCCACTAGCGAACACAGATACGCAGTATTTT.

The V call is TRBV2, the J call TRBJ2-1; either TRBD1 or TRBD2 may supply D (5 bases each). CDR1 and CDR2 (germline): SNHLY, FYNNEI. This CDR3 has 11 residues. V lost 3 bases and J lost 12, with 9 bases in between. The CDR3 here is CASSDRGLQFF. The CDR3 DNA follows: TGTGCCAGCAGTGACCGGGGCTTGCAGTTCTTC.

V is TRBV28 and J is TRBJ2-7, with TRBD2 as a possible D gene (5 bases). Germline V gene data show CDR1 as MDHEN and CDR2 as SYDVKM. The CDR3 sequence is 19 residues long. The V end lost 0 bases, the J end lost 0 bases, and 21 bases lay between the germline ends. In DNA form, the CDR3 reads TGTGCCAGCAGTTTATGCACAGCGCAGCGGCGATCTTCCTCCTACGAGCAGTACTTC. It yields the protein CASSLCTAQRRSSSYEQYF. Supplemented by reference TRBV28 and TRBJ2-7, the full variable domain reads DVKVTQSSRYLVKRTGEKVFLECVQDMDHENMFWYRQDPGLGLRLIYFSYDVKMKEKGDIPEGYSVSREKKERFSLILESASTNQTSMYLCASSLCTAQRRSSSYEQYFGPGTRLTVT.

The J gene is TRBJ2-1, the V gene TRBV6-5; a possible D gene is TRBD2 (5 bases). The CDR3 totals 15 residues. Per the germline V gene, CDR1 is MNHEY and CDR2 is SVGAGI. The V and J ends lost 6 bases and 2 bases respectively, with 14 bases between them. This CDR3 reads CASRIHSVAYNEQFF. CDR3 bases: TGTGCCAGCAGAATACATAGCGTAGCCTACAATGAGCAGTTCTTC.

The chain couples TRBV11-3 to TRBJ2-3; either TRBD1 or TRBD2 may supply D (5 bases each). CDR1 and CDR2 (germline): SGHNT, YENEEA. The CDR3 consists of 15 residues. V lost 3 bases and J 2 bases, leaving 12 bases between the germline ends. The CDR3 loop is CASSLGTSTTDTQYF. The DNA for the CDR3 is TGTGCCAGCAGCTTGGGGACCTCGACCACAGATACGCAGTATTTT.

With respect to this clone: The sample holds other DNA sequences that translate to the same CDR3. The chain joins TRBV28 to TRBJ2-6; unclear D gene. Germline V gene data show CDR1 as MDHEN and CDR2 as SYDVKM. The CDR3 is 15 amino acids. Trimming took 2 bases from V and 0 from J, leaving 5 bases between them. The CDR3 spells CASSLRDSGANVLTF. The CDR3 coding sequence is TGTGCCAGCAGTTTACGCGACTCTGGGGCCAACGTCCTGACTTTC. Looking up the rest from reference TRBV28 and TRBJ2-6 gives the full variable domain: DVKVTQSSRYLVKRTGEKVFLECVQDMDHENMFWYRQDPGLGLRLIYFSYDVKMKEKGDIPEGYSVSREKKERFSLILESASTNQTSMYLCASSLRDSGANVLTFGAGSRLTVL.

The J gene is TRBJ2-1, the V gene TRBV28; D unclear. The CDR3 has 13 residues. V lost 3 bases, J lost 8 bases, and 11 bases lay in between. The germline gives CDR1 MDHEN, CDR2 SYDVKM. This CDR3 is CASSFLVGHEQFF. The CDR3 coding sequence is TGTGCCAGCAGTTTCCTAGTTGGGCATGAGCAGTTCTTC. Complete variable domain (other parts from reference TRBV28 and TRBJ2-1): DVKVTQSSRYLVKRTGEKVFLECVQDMDHENMFWYRQDPGLGLRLIYFSYDVKMKEKGDIPEGYSVSREKKERFSLILESASTNQTSMYLCASSFLVGHEQFFGPGTRLTVL.

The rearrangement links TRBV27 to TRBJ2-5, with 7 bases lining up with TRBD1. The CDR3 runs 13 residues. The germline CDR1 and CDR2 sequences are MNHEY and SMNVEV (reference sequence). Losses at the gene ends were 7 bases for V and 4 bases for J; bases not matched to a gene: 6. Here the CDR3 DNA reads TGTGCCAGCAAGTTCGGGACAGCAGAGACCCAGTACTTC. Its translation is CASKFGTAETQYF.

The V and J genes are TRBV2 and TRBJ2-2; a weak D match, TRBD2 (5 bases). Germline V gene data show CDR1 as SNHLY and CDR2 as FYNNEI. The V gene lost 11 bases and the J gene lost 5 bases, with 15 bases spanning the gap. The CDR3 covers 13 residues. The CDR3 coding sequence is TGTGCCGGCGCGGAGGTTGGGACCGGGGAGCTGTTTTTT. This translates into CAGAEVGTGELFF. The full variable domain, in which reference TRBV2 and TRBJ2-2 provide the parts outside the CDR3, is EPEVTQTPSHQVTQMGQEVILRCVPISNHLYFYWYRQILGQKVEFLVSFYNNEISEKSEIFDDQFSVERPDGSNFTLKIRSTKLEDSAMYFCAGAEVGTGELFFGEGSRLTVL.

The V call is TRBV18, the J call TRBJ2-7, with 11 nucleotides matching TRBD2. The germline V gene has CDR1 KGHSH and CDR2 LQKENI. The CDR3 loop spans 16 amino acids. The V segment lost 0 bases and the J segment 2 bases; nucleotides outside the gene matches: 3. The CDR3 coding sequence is TGTGCCAGCTCACCACCGACTAGCGGGATCCCCTACGAGCAGTACTTC. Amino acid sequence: CASSPPTSGIPYEQYF.

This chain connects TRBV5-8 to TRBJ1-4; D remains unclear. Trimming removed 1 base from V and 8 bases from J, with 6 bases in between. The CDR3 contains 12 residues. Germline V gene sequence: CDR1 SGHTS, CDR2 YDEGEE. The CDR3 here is CASSLLLEKLFF. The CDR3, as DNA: TGTGCCAGCAGCTTGTTATTGGAAAAACTGTTTTTT.

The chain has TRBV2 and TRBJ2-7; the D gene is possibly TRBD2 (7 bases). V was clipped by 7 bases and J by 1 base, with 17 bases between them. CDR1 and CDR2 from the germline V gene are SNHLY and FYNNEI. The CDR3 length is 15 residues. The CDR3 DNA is TGTGCCAGCACCAGAGGGGGGGATGAGTCCTACGAGCAGTACTTC. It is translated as CASTRGGDESYEQYF.

The CDR3 loop reads CAINVVAGSYEQYF. The CDR3 DNA follows: TGTGCCATCAACGTTGTAGCCGGCTCCTACGAGCAGTACTTC. The V call is TRBV2, the J call TRBJ2-5; D remains ambiguous. The tail of the sequence fits TRBJ2-7 better, so the J call may be wrong. Germline V lookup: CDR1 SNHLY, CDR2 FYNNEI. The CDR3 has 14 amino acids.